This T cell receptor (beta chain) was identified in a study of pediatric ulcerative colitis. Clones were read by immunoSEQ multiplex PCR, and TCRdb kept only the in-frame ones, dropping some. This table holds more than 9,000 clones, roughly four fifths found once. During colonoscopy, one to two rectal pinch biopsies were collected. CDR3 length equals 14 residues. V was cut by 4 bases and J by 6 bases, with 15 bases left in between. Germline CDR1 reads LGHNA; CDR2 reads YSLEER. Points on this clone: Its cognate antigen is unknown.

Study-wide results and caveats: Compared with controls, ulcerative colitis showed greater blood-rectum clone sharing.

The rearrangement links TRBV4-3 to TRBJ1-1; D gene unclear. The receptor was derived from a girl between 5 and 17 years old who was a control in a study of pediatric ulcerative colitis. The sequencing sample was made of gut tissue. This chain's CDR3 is CASSPGRSFAEAFF. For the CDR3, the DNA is TGCGCCAGCAGCCCTGGTCGAAGTTTCGCTGAAGCTTTCTTT.